This T cell receptor (beta chain) was recovered during a study of blood T cell repertoires in COVID-19. Study overall: PBMCs, B-cell-depleted T cells, or T cells provided the cDNA or gDNA that made up the material.

The germline CDR1 and CDR2 sequences are MDHEN and SYDVKM. CDR3 length: 17 residues. After removal of 7 bases from V and 5 bases from J, the junction contained 10 bases not matched to a gene. Produced via immunoSEQ multiplex PCR; TCRdb's table is partial and in-frame only. The table has roughly 38,000 clones, roughly 80% seen once. This clonotype originated in a man in his 60s with active COVID-19. Material for sequencing was peripheral blood. The chain is built from TRBV28 and TRBJ2-1; 14 bases map to TRBD2. The CDR3 region is CASTRTGTSGSNNEQFF. The CDR3 bases are TGTGCCAGCACCCGGACCGGGACTAGCGGGAGCAACAATGAGCAGTTCTTC.